This is a list of T cell receptor beta chains from one sample in a study of molecular identifiers for immune sequencing clone quantification. TCRdb fed the PCR reads into MiXCR, producing one record per CDR3 protein. Counted here are around 86,000 distinct CDR3 sequences, roughly 20% occurring once; the ten biggest clones make up 0.7% to 0.95%. The sequencing sample was made of naive CD8+ T cells from blood, with Jurkat cell RNA spiked in. The receptors originated from a human donor in good health. Some libraries in this study had Jurkat cell RNA spiked in. The CDR3 runs from the conserved cysteine through the conserved F or W. A D gene is named only where the DNA matches it firmly. Not all rows give a size; the values are once, few, many and, for expanded clones, a class.

v_gene	j_gene	abundance	d_gene	CDR3nt	CDR3aa
TRBV29-1	TRBJ2-5	many	TRBD1	TGCAGCGTTGATGGGACAGTTGACGGTGAGACCCAGTACTTC	CSVDGTVDGETQYF
TRBV27	TRBJ2-7	many	.	TGTGCCAGCAGTTTAAAGGGAGACGAGCAGTACTTC	CASSLKGDEQYF
TRBV27	TRBJ2-7	many	.	TGTGCCAGCAGATGGAGGGGGACCTACGAGCAGTACTTC	CASRWRGTYEQYF
TRBV19	TRBJ1-4	many	.	TGTGCCAGTAGTATCGGACAGTCTAATGAAAAACTGTTTTTT	CASSIGQSNEKLFF
TRBV19	TRBJ2-7	many	TRBD2	TGTGCCAGCGCTTATTCTAGCGGGGGGGCCTACGAGCAGTACTTC	CASAYSSGGAYEQYF
TRBV5-5	TRBJ2-1	many	TRBD2	TGTGCCAGCAGCCCACTAGCGGCGACCTACAATGAGCAGTTCTTC	CASSPLAATYNEQFF
TRBV12-3/TRBV12-4	TRBJ2-6	many	TRBD2	TGTGCCAGCAGTTCTACGGGACTAGAAATCTCTGGGGCCAACGTCCTGACTTTC	CASSSTGLEISGANVLTF
TRBV12-3/TRBV12-4	TRBJ2-5	.	TRBD2	TGTGCCAGCAGTTTTTGGGTGCGGGAGGGCCTCGAGACCCGGTACTTC	CASSFWVREGLETRYF
TRBV30	TRBJ1-1	many	.	TGTGCCTGGAGTGTCGGGTCTATGAGGTTCATGAACACTGAAGCTTTCTTT	CAWSVGSMRFMNTEAFF
TRBV7-6	TRBJ2-3	many	TRBD2	TGTGCCAGCAGCTTAGGCGGGGGGGCCTTAGATACGCAGTATTTT	CASSLGGGALDTQYF
TRBV7-9	TRBJ1-1	many	.	TGTGCCAGCAGCCCACGATCAGGTGAAACTGAAGCTTTCTTT	CASSPRSGETEAFF
TRBV12-3/TRBV12-4	TRBJ2-3	many	.	TGTGCCAGCAGTTTGTCAGGGGGCACAGATACGCAGTATTTT	CASSLSGGTDTQYF
TRBV7-6	TRBJ2-7	.	TRBD2	TGTGCCAGCAGCTTGGGAGCGGGGGCCTCCTACGAGCAGCACTTC	CASSLGAGASYEQHF
TRBV20-1	TRBJ1-2	many	TRBD1	TGCAGTGCTCCCCCACGACAGGGGAACTATGGCTACACCTTC	CSAPPRQGNYGYTF
TRBV4-3	TRBJ2-1	many	TRBD1	TGCGCCAGCAGCCAGGGGACAGGGGCGCCCAATGAGCAGTTCTTC	CASSQGTGAPNEQFF
TRBV19	TRBJ2-7	many	TRBD2	TGTGCCAGTAGTATAGATGTAGCGGGAAGCTCCTACGAGCAGTACTTC	CASSIDVAGSSYEQYF
TRBV9	TRBJ2-3	few	.	TGTGCCAGCAGCCCCCCGGGACGGAGCACAGATACGCAGTATTTT	CASSPPGRSTDTQYF
TRBV28	TRBJ2-7	many	TRBD1	TGTGCCAGCAGACGTCGCGCTGGGACAGGGAGCGCCGAGCAGTACTTC	CASRRRAGTGSAEQYF
TRBV6-2/TRBV6-3	TRBJ2-2	many	.	TGTGCCAGCAGTTACCAAACCGGGGAGCTGTTTTTT	CASSYQTGELFF
TRBV4-3	TRBJ2-7	many	.	TGCGCCAGCAGCCATTCACCCCAAGGCTACGAGCAGTACTTC	CASSHSPQGYEQYF
TRBV19	TRBJ2-1	many	.	TGTGCCAGTAGTGACGGGGCTGCAAATGAGCAGTTCTTC	CASSDGAANEQFF
TRBV6-1	TRBJ1-5	many	.	TGTGCCAGCTTGGGCGGAAGCGGGACAAATCAGCCCCAGCATTTT	CASLGGSGTNQPQHF
TRBV4-3	TRBJ1-2	many	.	TGCGCCAGCAGCCAAGATAGATGGCAGGGGACGGATGGCTACACCTTC	CASSQDRWQGTDGYTF
TRBV9	TRBJ2-3	.	TRBD2	TGTGCCAGCAGCGCAGCCGGCGGGAGGGCCGGAGATACGCAGTATTTT	CASSAAGGRAGDTQYF
TRBV5-1	TRBJ1-3	.	.	TGCGCCAGCAGCTTGTCCGGACACGACTCTGGAAACACCATATATTTT	CASSLSGHDSGNTIYF
TRBV7-9	TRBJ1-5	many	.	TGTGCCAGCAGCCTAGAAGCGCAGCCCCAGCATTTT	CASSLEAQPQHF
TRBV12-3/TRBV12-4	TRBJ2-2	many	TRBD2	TGTGCCAGCAGTTCCCTGTGGGGGGGGAACACCGGGGAGCTGTTTTTT	CASSSLWGGNTGELFF
TRBV9	TRBJ2-1	many	TRBD1	TGTGCCAGCAGCGCCGTGGACAGGGGCAATGAGCAGTTCTTC	CASSAVDRGNEQFF
TRBV7-8	TRBJ1-5	many	TRBD1	TGTGCCAGCAGCTCGTATGGCGGACCAGGGGGTGATCAGCCCCAGCATTTT	CASSSYGGPGGDQPQHF
TRBV20-1	TRBJ2-7	many	TRBD2	TGCAGTGCAAGAGCAGACGAGACTAGCGGGTACTCCTACGAGCAGTACTTC	CSARADETSGYSYEQYF
TRBV19	TRBJ2-3	many	TRBD2	TGTGCCAGTATGGATCCGGGAGGTGGCACAGATACGCAGTATTTT	CASMDPGGGTDTQYF
TRBV20-1	TRBJ2-7	many	TRBD2	TGCAGTGCTAGTTTGGGACTAGCCTACGAGCAGTACTTC	CSASLGLAYEQYF
TRBV7-8	TRBJ1-5	.	.	TGTGCCAGCAGCTCCGACTTGGACCAGCCCCAGCATTTT	CASSSDLDQPQHF
TRBV30	TRBJ2-7	many	TRBD2	TGTGCCTGGAGTGTACGAGCGGGAGACGAGCAGTACTTC	CAWSVRAGDEQYF
TRBV7-6	TRBJ2-2	many	.	TGTGCCAGCAGCAGCGAGGACACCGGGGAGCTGTTTTTT	CASSSEDTGELFF
TRBV18	TRBJ1-5	many	.	TGTGCCAGCTCCGGACAGTCCCAGCCCCAGCATTTT	CASSGQSQPQHF
TRBV24-1	TRBJ2-5	many	.	TGTGCCACCAGTGATTCTCAGCGGACTCAAGAGACCCAGTACTTC	CATSDSQRTQETQYF
TRBV6-2/TRBV6-3	TRBJ1-1	many	.	TGTGCCAGCAGTTACTCGCTCGTTGAAGCTTTCTTT	CASSYSLVEAFF
TRBV5-3	TRBJ2-1	.	TRBD2	TGTGCCAGCAGCCTGGAGCGGGAGGGCCGGGGTGAGCAGTTCTTC	CASSLEREGRGEQFF
TRBV5-6	TRBJ2-3	many	TRBD2	TGTGCCAGCAGCCTGGGACTAGCGGGGATAACAGATACGCAGTATTTT	CASSLGLAGITDTQYF
TRBV20-1	TRBJ2-7	many	.	TGCAGTGCTAGAGATCTGACACCGGCCTACGAGCAGTACTTC	CSARDLTPAYEQYF
TRBV5-6	TRBJ2-2	many	.	TGTGCCAGCAGCCCTACAGGGAACACCGGGGAGCTGTTTTTT	CASSPTGNTGELFF
TRBV6-1	TRBJ2-1	many	.	TGTGCCAGCAGTGAAGAAGTGAATCGGGGGTACAATGAGCAGTTCTTC	CASSEEVNRGYNEQFF
TRBV19	TRBJ1-1	many	TRBD1	TGTGCCAGTAGTTCTAGGGACAGGAACACTGAAGCTTTCTTT	CASSSRDRNTEAFF
TRBV15	TRBJ1-5	many	.	TGTGCCACCAGCAAAGGACCAAATCAGCCCCAGCATTTT	CATSKGPNQPQHF
TRBV10-3	TRBJ2-1	.	TRBD1	TGTGCCATCAGGGCCGGGACAGCAGGGGACAATGAGCAGTTCTTC	CAIRAGTAGDNEQFF
TRBV20-1	TRBJ2-5	many	.	TGCAGTGCTAGAGTCCGACAAACGGTTGGCGAGACCCAGTACTTC	CSARVRQTVGETQYF
TRBV11-2	TRBJ1-6	many	.	TGTGCCAGCAGCTTGGGCGCGGGCGCTTCCTATAATTCACCCCTCCACTTT	CASSLGAGASYNSPLHF
TRBV12-3/TRBV12-4	TRBJ2-2	.	TRBD1	TGCGCCAGCAGTCCCGGGACAGGGGTGACCGGGGAGCTGTTTTTT	CASSPGTGVTGELFF